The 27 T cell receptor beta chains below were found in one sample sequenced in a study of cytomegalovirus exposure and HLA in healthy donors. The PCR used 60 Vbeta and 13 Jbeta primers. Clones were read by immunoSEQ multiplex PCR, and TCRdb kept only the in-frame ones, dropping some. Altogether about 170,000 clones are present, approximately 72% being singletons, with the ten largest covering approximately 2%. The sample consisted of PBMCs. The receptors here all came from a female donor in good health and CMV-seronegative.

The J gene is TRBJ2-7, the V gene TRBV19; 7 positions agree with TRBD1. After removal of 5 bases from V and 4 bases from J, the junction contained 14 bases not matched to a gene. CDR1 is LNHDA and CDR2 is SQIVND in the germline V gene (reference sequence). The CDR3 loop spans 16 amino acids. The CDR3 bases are TGTGCCAGTAGTGTCGACAGGGATTTCCTCCCGTACGAGCAGTACTTC. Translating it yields CASSVDRDFLPYEQYF.

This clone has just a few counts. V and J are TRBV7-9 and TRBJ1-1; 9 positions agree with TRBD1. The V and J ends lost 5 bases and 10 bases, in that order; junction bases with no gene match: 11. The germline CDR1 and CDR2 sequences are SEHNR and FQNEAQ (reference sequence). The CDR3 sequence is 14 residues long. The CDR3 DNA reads TGTGCCAGCAGCCTAACCGGGACAGGGACGGCAGCTTTCTTT. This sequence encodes CASSLTGTGTAAFF.

CDR3 protein: CASTWTSDTDTQYF. The CDR3 nucleotides read TGTGCCAGCACCTGGACTAGCGACACAGATACGCAGTATTTT. The chain employs TRBV2 and TRBJ2-3; 9 bases line up with TRBD2. Germline V lookup: CDR1 SNHLY, CDR2 FYNNEI. CDR3 length: 14 amino acids. J was trimmed by 2 bases and V by 7 bases; bases with no gene match: 4. The variable domain in full, completed from reference TRBV2 and TRBJ2-3, reads EPEVTQTPSHQVTQMGQEVILRCVPISNHLYFYWYRQILGQKVEFLVSFYNNEISEKSEIFDDQFSVERPDGSNFTLKIRSTKLEDSAMYFCASTWTSDTDTQYFGPGTRLTVL.

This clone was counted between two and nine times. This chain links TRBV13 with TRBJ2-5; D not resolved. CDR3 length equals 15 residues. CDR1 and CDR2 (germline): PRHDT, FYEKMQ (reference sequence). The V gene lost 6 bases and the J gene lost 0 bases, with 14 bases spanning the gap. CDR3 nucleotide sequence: TGTGCCAGCAGATTTGGCTGGGCAGACCAAGAGACCCAGTACTTC. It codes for CASRFGWADQETQYF.

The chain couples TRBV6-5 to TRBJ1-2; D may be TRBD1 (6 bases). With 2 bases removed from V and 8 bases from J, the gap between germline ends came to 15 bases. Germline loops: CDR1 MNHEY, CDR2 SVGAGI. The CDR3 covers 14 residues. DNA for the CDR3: TGTGCCAGCAGTTACCTCAAGGGGGTGGGGGGCTACACCTTC. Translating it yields CASSYLKGVGGYTF.

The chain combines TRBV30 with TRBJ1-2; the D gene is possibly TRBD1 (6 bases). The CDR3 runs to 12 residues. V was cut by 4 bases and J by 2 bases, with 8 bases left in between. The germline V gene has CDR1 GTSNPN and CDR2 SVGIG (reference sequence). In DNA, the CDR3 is TGTGCCTGGACAGGACAGAACTATGGCTACACCTTC. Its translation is CAWTGQNYGYTF.

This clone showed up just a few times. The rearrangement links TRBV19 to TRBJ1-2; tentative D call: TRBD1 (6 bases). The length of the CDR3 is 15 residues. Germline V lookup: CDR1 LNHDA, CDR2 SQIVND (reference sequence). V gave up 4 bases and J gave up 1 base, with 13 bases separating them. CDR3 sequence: CASSTRGGFNYGYTF. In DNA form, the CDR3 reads TGTGCCAGTAGTACCAGGGGTGGATTTAACTATGGCTACACCTTC.

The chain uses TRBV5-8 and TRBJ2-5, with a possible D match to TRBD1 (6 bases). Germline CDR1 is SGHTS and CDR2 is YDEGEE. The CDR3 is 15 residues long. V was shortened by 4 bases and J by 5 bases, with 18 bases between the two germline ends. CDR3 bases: TGTGCCAGCAGCCGGCGCACAGGGTATAGGGAGACCCAGTACTTC. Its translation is CASSRRTGYRETQYF.

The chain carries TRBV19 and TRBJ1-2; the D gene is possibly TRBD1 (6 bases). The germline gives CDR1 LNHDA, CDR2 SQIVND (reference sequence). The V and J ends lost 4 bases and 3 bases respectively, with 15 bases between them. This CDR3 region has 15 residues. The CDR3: CASSNRDIRDYGYTF. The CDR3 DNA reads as TGTGCCAGTAGTAACCGGGACATCAGGGACTATGGCTACACCTTC.

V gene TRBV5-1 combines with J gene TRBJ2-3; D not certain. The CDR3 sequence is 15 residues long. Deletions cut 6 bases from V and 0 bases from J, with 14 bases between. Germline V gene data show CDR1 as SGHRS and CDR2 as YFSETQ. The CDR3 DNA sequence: TGCGCCAGCAACCTCCAGACAACTAGCACAGATACGCAGTATTTT. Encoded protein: CASNLQTTSTDTQYF.

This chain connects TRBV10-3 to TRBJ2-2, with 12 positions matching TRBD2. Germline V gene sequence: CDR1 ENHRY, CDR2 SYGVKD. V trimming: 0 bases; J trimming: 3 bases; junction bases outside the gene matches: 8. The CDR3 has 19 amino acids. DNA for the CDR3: TGTGCCATCAGTGAGTCGATCCTAGCGGGAGGGATTTACACCGGGGAGCTGTTTTTT. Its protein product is CAISESILAGGIYTGELFF.

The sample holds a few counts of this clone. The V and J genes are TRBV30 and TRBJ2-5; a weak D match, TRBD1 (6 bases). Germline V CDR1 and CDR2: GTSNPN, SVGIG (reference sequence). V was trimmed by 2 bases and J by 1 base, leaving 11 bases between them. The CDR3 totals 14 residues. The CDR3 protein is CAWSLGASQETQYF. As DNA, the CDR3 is TGTGCCTGGAGTCTGGGGGCGAGCCAAGAGACCCAGTACTTC.

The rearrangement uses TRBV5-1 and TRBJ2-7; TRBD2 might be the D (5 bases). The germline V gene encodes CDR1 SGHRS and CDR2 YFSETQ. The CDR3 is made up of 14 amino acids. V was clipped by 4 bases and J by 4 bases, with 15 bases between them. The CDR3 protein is CASSPQIGGYEQYF. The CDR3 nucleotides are TGCGCCAGCAGCCCACAAATCGGAGGTTACGAGCAGTACTTC.

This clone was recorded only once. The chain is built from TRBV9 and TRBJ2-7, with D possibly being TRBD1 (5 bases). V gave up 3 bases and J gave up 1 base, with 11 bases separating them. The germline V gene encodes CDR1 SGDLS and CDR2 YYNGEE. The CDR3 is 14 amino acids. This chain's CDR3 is CASSAKDISYEQYF. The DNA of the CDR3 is TGTGCCAGCAGCGCAAAGGACATTTCCTACGAGCAGTACTTC.

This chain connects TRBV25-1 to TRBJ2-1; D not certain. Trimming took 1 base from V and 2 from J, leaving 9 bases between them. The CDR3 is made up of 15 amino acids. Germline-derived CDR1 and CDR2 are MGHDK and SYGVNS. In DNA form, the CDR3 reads TGTGCCAGCAGTGAATGGGCAGGCGCCTACAATGAGCAGTTCTTC. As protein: CASSEWAGAYNEQFF.

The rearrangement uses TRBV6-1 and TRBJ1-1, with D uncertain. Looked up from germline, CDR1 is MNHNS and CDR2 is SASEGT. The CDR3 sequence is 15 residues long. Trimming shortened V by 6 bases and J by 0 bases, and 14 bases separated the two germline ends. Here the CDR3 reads CASSVQIQMNTEAFF. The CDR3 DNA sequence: TGTGCCAGCAGCGTCCAGATACAGATGAACACTGAAGCTTTCTTT.

The CDR3 is CASSEDRGKGGYTF. Here the CDR3 DNA reads TGTGCCAGCAGTGAGGACAGGGGGAAGGGTGGCTACACCTTC. V gene TRBV6-1 combines with J gene TRBJ1-2; 10 bases agree with TRBD1. With V trimmed by 3 bases and J by 7 bases, 5 bases remained unmatched. Germline assignment: CDR1 MNHNS and CDR2 SASEGT. CDR3 length: 14 amino acids.

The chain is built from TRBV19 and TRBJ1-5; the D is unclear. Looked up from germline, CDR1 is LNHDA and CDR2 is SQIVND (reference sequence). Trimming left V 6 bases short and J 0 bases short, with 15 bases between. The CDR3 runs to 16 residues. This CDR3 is CASRPLGTVSNQPQHF. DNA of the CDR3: TGTGCCAGTAGACCCCTCGGTACGGTTAGCAATCAGCCCCAGCATTTT.

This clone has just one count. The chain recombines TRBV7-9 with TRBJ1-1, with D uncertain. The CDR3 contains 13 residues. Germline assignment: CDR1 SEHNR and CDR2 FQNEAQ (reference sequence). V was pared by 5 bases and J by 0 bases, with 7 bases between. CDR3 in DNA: TGTGCCAGCAGCACCCAGGTGAACACTGAAGCTTTCTTT. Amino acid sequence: CASSTQVNTEAFF.

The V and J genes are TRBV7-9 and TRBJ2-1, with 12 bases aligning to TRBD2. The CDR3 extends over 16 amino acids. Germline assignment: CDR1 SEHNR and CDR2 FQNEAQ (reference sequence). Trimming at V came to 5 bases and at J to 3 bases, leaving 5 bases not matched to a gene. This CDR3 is CASSPGLAGFYNEQFF. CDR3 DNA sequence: TGTGCCAGCAGCCCCGGACTAGCGGGGTTCTACAATGAGCAGTTCTTC.

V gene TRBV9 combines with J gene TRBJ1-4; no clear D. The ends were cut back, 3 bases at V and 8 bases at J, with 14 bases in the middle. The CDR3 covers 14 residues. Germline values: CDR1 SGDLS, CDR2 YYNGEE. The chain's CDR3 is CASSAPQRREKLFF. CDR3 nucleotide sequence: TGTGCCAGCAGCGCACCCCAAAGGAGGGAAAAACTGTTTTTT.

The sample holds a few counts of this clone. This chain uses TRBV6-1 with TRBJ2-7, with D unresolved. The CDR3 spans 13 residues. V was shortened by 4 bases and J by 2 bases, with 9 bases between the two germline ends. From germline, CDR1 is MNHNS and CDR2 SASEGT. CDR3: CASSAGRAYEQYF. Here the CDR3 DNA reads TGTGCCAGCAGTGCGGGTCGGGCCTACGAGCAGTACTTC.

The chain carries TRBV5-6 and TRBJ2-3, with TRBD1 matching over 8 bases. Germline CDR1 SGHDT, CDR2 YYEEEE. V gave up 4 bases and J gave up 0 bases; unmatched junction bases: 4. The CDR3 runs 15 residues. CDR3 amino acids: CASSLGQGSTDTQYF. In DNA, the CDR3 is TGTGCCAGCAGCCTTGGACAGGGTAGCACAGATACGCAGTATTTT.

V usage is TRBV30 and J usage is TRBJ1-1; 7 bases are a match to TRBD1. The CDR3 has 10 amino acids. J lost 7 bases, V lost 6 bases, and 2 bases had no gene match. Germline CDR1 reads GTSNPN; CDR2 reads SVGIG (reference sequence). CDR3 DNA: TGTGCCTGCCGACAGGGTGAAGCTTTCTTT. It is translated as CACRQGEAFF.

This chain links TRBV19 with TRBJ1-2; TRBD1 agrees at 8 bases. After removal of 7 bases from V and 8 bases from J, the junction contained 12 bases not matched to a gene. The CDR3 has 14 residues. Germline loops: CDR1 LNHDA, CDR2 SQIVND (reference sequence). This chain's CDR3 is CASNVDRGSGGYTF. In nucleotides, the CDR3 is TGTGCCAGTAACGTCGACAGGGGCTCCGGAGGCTACACCTTC.

Here the CDR3 reads CASSPGTAYSDEKLFF. The CDR3 DNA reads TGCGCCAGCAGCCCAGGGACAGCCTACTCAGATGAAAAACTGTTTTTT. The J gene is TRBJ1-4, the V gene TRBV5-1, with 7 bases fitting TRBD1. From germline, CDR1 is SGHRS and CDR2 YFSETQ. The CDR3 runs 16 residues. The V gene end was trimmed by 4 bases and the J gene end by 6 bases; junction bases not matched to a gene: 12.

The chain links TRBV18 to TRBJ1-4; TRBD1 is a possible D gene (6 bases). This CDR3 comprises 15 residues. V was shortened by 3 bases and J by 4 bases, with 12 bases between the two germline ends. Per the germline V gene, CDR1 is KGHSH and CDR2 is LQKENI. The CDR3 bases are TGTGCCAGCTCACCGTCGCCAGGGGATAATGAAAAACTGTTTTTT. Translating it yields CASSPSPGDNEKLFF.